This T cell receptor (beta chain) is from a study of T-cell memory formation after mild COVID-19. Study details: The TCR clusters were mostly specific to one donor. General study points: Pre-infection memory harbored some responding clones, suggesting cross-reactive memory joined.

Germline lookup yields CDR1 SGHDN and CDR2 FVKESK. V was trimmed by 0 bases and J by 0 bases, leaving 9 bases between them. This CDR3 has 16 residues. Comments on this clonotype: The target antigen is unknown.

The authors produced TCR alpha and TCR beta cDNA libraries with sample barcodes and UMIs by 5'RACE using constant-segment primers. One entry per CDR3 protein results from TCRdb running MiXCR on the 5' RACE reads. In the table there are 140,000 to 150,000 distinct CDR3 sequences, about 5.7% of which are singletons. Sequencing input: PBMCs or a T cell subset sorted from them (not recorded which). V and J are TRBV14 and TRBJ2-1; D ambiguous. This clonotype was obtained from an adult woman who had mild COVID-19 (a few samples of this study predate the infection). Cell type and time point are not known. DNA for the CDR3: TGTGCCAGCAGCCAAGACCTACCCCTCTCCTACAATGAGCAGTTCTTC. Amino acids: CASSQDLPLSYNEQFF. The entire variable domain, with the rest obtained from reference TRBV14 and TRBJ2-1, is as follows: EAGVTQFPSHSVIEKGQTVTLRCDPISGHDNLYWYRRVMGKEIKFLLHFVKESKQDESGMPNNRFLAERTGGTYSTLKVQPAELEDSGVYFCASSQDLPLSYNEQFFGPGTRLTVL.